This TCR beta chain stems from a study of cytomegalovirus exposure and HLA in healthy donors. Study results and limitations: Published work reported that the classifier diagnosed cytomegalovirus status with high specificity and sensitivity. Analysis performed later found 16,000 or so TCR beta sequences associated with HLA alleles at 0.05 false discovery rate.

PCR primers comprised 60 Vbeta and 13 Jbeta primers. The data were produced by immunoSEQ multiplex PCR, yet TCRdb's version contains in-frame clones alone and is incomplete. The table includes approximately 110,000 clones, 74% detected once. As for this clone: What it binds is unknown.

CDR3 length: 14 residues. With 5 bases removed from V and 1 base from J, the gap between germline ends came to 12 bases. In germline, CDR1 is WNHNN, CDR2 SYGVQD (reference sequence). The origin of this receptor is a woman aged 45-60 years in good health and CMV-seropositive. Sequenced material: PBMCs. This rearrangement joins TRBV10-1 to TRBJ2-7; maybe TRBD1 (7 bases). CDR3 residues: CASSPGGSSYEQYF. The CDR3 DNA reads TGCGCCAGCAGTCCAGGGGGGTCGTCCTACGAGCAGTACTTC.